The rows below give T cell receptor beta chains drawn from one sample of a study of cytomegalovirus exposure and HLA in healthy donors. Sequenced by immunoSEQ multiplex PCR; TCRdb stores in-frame clones only, minus some. Among around 180,000 clones listed, roughly 77% were seen once. Input material: PBMCs. These receptors came from a woman aged 45 to 65 in good health and CMV-seronegative. Each CDR3 is given with its conserved first and last residue. The D gene is left open where the match is weak. Some rows mark clone size as missing; the rest say once, few, many or name a class of expanded clone.

V gene: TRBV5-1
clone size: few
J gene: TRBJ2-5
D gene: NA
CDR3 protein: CASSSLSASRGETQYF
CDR3 DNA: TGCGCCAGCAGCTCTCTCTCAGCTAGCCGGGGAGAGACCCAGTACTTC

V gene: TRBV5-8
clone size: NA
J gene: TRBJ2-3
D gene: NA
CDR3 protein: CASSWAGDPDTQYF
CDR3 DNA: TGTGCCAGCAGCTGGGCAGGGGATCCAGATACGCAGTATTTT

V gene: TRBV6-5
clone size: NA
J gene: TRBJ1-2
D gene: TRBD1
CDR3 protein: CASSYDGPGQGQTF
CDR3 DNA: TGTGCCAGCAGTTACGATGGCCCGGGACAGGGACAGACCTTC

V gene: TRBV5-1
clone size: NA
J gene: TRBJ1-2
D gene: NA
CDR3 protein: CASSLAGGRLDGYTF
CDR3 DNA: TGCGCCAGCAGCTTGGCCGGGGGGCGACTCGATGGCTACACCTTC

V gene: TRBV5-1
clone size: NA
J gene: TRBJ2-1
D gene: TRBD1
CDR3 protein: CASSSGQGYNEQFF
CDR3 DNA: TGCGCCAGCAGCTCGGGACAGGGATACAATGAGCAGTTCTTC

V gene: TRBV4-2
clone size: few
J gene: TRBJ2-2
D gene: TRBD2
CDR3 protein: CASSQIPQRGVTGELFF
CDR3 DNA: TGTGCCAGCAGCCAAATACCGCAACGGGGGGTCACCGGGGAGCTGTTTTTT

V gene: TRBV11-3
clone size: once
J gene: TRBJ1-1
D gene: NA
CDR3 protein: CASSLQGYTEAFF
CDR3 DNA: TGTGCCAGCAGCTTACAGGGGTACACTGAAGCTTTCTTT

V gene: TRBV5-1
clone size: NA
J gene: TRBJ1-2
D gene: TRBD1
CDR3 protein: CASSSGQGVYGYTF
CDR3 DNA: TGCGCCAGCAGCTCTGGACAGGGCGTATATGGCTACACCTTC

V gene: TRBV13
clone size: NA
J gene: TRBJ2-3
D gene: TRBD2
CDR3 protein: CASSLRGGGGASTDTQYF
CDR3 DNA: TGTGCCAGCAGCTTAAGGGGTGGCGGGGGGGCCAGCACAGATACGCAGTATTTT

V gene: TRBV27
clone size: NA
J gene: TRBJ1-5
D gene: NA
CDR3 protein: CASSSLGGNQPQHF
CDR3 DNA: TGTGCCAGCTCCTCCCTCGGGGGCAATCAGCCCCAGCATTTT

V gene: TRBV5-6
clone size: few
J gene: TRBJ2-7
D gene: TRBD2
CDR3 protein: CASSLPGGGEYEQYF
CDR3 DNA: TGTGCCAGCAGCTTGCCTGGCGGGGGAGAATACGAGCAGTACTTC

V gene: TRBV7-9
clone size: NA
J gene: TRBJ2-3
D gene: TRBD1
CDR3 protein: CSSSSQGVSTDTQYF
CDR3 DNA: TGTTCCAGCAGCTCCCAGGGGGTCAGCACAGATACGCAGTATTTT

V gene: TRBV9
clone size: NA
J gene: TRBJ2-5
D gene: TRBD2
CDR3 protein: CASSVAGGLQETQYF
CDR3 DNA: TGTGCCAGCAGCGTAGCGGGGGGACTTCAAGAGACCCAGTACTTC

V gene: TRBV7-9
clone size: NA
J gene: TRBJ1-2
D gene: TRBD1
CDR3 protein: CASSSGQLYGYTF
CDR3 DNA: TGTGCCAGCAGCTCGGGACAGCTCTATGGCTACACCTTC

V gene: TRBV7-3
clone size: once
J gene: TRBJ1-1
D gene: NA
CDR3 protein: CASSLARGATEAFF
CDR3 DNA: TGTGCCAGCAGCTTAGCCAGGGGAGCCACTGAAGCTTTCTTT

V gene: TRBV28
clone size: NA
J gene: TRBJ2-5
D gene: NA
CDR3 protein: CASSLSARGGRETQYF
CDR3 DNA: TGTGCCAGCAGTTTATCAGCAAGGGGGGGCCGGGAGACCCAGTACTTC

V gene: TRBV6-6
clone size: NA
J gene: TRBJ1-1
D gene: TRBD1
CDR3 protein: CASSYGQGAVEAFF
CDR3 DNA: TGTGCCAGCAGTTACGGACAGGGGGCGGTTGAAGCTTTCTTT

V gene: TRBV4-3
clone size: few
J gene: TRBJ1-2
D gene: TRBD1
CDR3 protein: CASSQEPGQGANGYTF
CDR3 DNA: TGCGCCAGCAGCCAAGAACCTGGACAGGGGGCGAATGGCTACACCTTC

V gene: TRBV4-3
clone size: NA
J gene: TRBJ2-7
D gene: NA
CDR3 protein: CASSQVGAAGLHEQYF
CDR3 DNA: TGCGCCAGCAGCCAAGTTGGGGCAGCCGGCCTCCACGAGCAGTACTTC

V gene: TRBV9
clone size: NA
J gene: TRBJ1-1
D gene: NA
CDR3 protein: CASSVGPGANTEAFF
CDR3 DNA: TGTGCCAGCAGCGTAGGTCCAGGGGCTAACACTGAAGCTTTCTTT

V gene: TRBV28
clone size: NA
J gene: TRBJ1-5
D gene: NA
CDR3 protein: CASKGGGNSNQPQHF
CDR3 DNA: TGTGCCAGCAAGGGCGGGGGGAATAGCAATCAGCCCCAGCATTTT

V gene: TRBV7-9
clone size: NA
J gene: TRBJ1-1
D gene: TRBD1
CDR3 protein: CASSLGGRNTEAFF
CDR3 DNA: TGTGCCAGCAGCCTAGGGGGCAGGAACACTGAAGCTTTCTTT

V gene: TRBV11-2
clone size: NA
J gene: TRBJ1-2
D gene: TRBD1
CDR3 protein: CASSRDRGVGGYTF
CDR3 DNA: TGTGCCAGCAGCCGGGACAGGGGGGTCGGCGGCTACACCTTC

V gene: TRBV7-8
clone size: NA
J gene: TRBJ2-1
D gene: TRBD2
CDR3 protein: CASSLLAVSYNEQFF
CDR3 DNA: TGTGCCAGCAGCTTACTAGCGGTTTCCTACAATGAGCAGTTCTTC

V gene: TRBV28
clone size: NA
J gene: TRBJ1-4
D gene: TRBD1
CDR3 protein: CASSLQTGGRGEKLFF
CDR3 DNA: TGTGCCAGCAGTCTCCAGACAGGGGGCAGGGGTGAAAAACTGTTTTTT

V gene: TRBV20-1
clone size: NA
J gene: TRBJ2-7
D gene: NA
CDR3 protein: CSARGDFEQYF
CDR3 DNA: TGCAGTGCTAGGGGGGACTTCGAGCAGTACTTC

V gene: TRBV4-1
clone size: NA
J gene: TRBJ1-4
D gene: TRBD1
CDR3 protein: CASSQDTGGPIRTNEKLFF
CDR3 DNA: TGCGCCAGCAGCCAAGATACAGGGGGGCCCATTAGGACTAATGAAAAACTGTTTTTT

V gene: TRBV6-5
clone size: NA
J gene: TRBJ1-2
D gene: TRBD1
CDR3 protein: CASSYTRTGRTDGYTF
CDR3 DNA: TGTGCCAGCAGTTATACACGGACAGGGAGGACAGATGGCTACACCTTC